The T cell receptor (beta chain) described here comes from a study of glioma-infiltrating T cells after dendritic cell vaccination. Study in general: Patients received autologous tumor lysate-pulsed dendritic cell vaccination between about 2002 and 2012.

Profiled with immunoSEQ multiplex PCR; TCRdb holds only in-frame clones, not every one. The table includes around 90,000 clones, approximately 78% detected once. V was cut by 11 bases and J by 2 bases, with 13 bases left in between. CDR3 length: 12 residues. CDR1 and CDR2 from the germline V gene are MNHEY and SVGAGI. The time point denotes: after dendritic cell vaccination, including at tumor progression/relapse. The chain combines TRBV6-5 with TRBJ2-7; D is unresolved. This clonotype was sampled from a human donor with glioblastoma. The material sequenced was blood, taken after dendritic cell vaccination. The CDR3 reads CAASGPTYEQYF. CDR3 DNA: TGTGCCGCCTCGGGTCCAACCTACGAGCAGTACTTC.